A single sample is the source of the 27 T cell receptor beta chains below, sequenced in a study of blood T cell repertoires in COVID-19. This table comes from immunoSEQ multiplex PCR, and its TCRdb copy is limited to in-frame clones, with some not included. Of approximately 310,000 clones listed, 85% are singletons. The sample taken for sequencing was PBMCs or T cells enriched from blood (not recorded which). The receptors come from a woman in her 30s who had been exposed to COVID-19.

Details on this clone: At the DNA level, this CDR3 is encoded by other sequences in the same sample as well. The chain combines TRBV7-9 with TRBJ2-3, with 8 nucleotides matching TRBD1. The germline CDR1 and CDR2 sequences are SEHNR and FQNEAQ (reference sequence). Trimming took 5 bases from V and 3 from J; bases not matched to a gene: 7. The CDR3 has 15 residues. The CDR3 nucleotides are TGTGCCAGCAGCCCCGGACAGGGTGGAACAGATACGCAGTATTTT. It encodes CASSPGQGGTDTQYF.

The chain has TRBV30 and TRBJ1-2, with D unclear. V lost 0 bases to trimming and J lost 4 bases, with 12 bases between them. The CDR3 consists of 14 residues. Germline-derived CDR1 and CDR2 are GTSNPN and SVGIG (reference sequence). CDR3 loop: CAWSVPGGFYGYTF. DNA of the CDR3: TGTGCCTGGAGTGTACCCGGCGGATTCTATGGCTACACCTTC.

This clone was observed a handful of times. V is TRBV24-1 and J is TRBJ1-1, with D possibly being TRBD1 (6 bases). Trimming cost V 4 bases and J 13 bases, with 12 bases left between them. The CDR3 totals 11 residues. Germline values: CDR1 KGHDR, CDR2 SFDVKD. The CDR3 protein is CATSEDRSVFF. Written as DNA, the CDR3 is TGTGCCACCAGTGAAGACAGGTCAGTTTTCTTT.

This clone was counted between two and nine times. This chain links TRBV30 with TRBJ2-5; D perhaps matches TRBD1 (6 bases). V lost 7 bases and J lost 2, with 29 bases in between. Germline lookup yields CDR1 GTSNPN and CDR2 SVGIG (reference sequence). The CDR3 is 18 residues long. CDR3 DNA sequence: TGTGCCTCGAATTTTGCCGGGACACCTAGTTACTCACAAGAGACCCAGTACTTC. Translating it yields CASNFAGTPSYSQETQYF.

The sample holds one count of this clone. V and J are TRBV2 and TRBJ2-6; no definite D call. This CDR3 region has 14 residues. Trimming took 4 bases from V and 2 from J, leaving 6 bases between them. Looked up from germline, CDR1 is SNHLY and CDR2 is FYNNEI. In nucleotides, the CDR3 is TGTGCCAGCAGTGCTCGGGCTGGGGCCAACGTCCTGACTTTC. As protein: CASSARAGANVLTF.

V usage is TRBV7-3 and J usage is TRBJ1-2; D perhaps matches TRBD1 (5 bases). Trimming shortened V by 4 bases and J by 7 bases, and 19 bases separated the two germline ends. The germline CDR1 and CDR2 sequences are SGHTA and FQGTGA. The CDR3 has 15 amino acids. As DNA, the CDR3 is TGTGCCAGCAGCTCCCTCCCTGCGGGGGGGGGTGGCTACACCTTC. Translating gives CASSSLPAGGGGYTF. The whole variable domain, remainder taken from reference TRBV7-3 and TRBJ1-2, is GAGVSQTPSNKVTEKGKYVELRCDPISGHTALYWYRQSLGQGPEFLIYFQGTGAADDSGLPNDRFFAVRPEGSVSTLKIQRTERGDSAVYLCASSSLPAGGGGYTFGSGTRLTVV.

The chain couples TRBV6-5 to TRBJ2-5; D uncertain. V dropped 5 bases and J dropped 7 bases, with 11 bases sitting between them. Germline V gene lookup returns CDR1 MNHEY and CDR2 SVGAGI. The CDR3 contains 12 residues. The CDR3: CASSSQARTQYF. For the CDR3, the DNA is TGTGCCAGCAGTAGTCAGGCGCGGACCCAGTACTTC.

The rearrangement uses TRBV19 and TRBJ1-1; D unclear. Per the germline V gene, CDR1 is LNHDA and CDR2 is SQIVND (reference sequence). This CDR3 has 15 residues. Trimming took 7 bases from V and 1 from J, leaving 16 bases between them. CDR3 DNA sequence: TGTGCCAGTACTTTTGGTAACCTAAAGAACACTGAAGCTTTCTTT. Protein: CASTFGNLKNTEAFF.

The rearrangement joins TRBV3-1 (or the pseudogene TRBV3-2) to TRBJ1-3; TRBD1 is a possible D gene (5 bases). Germline CDR1 and CDR2: LGHDT and YNNKEL (reference sequence). This CDR3 is 17 amino acids long. V gave up 4 bases and J gave up 4 bases, with 20 bases separating them. Here the CDR3 DNA reads TGTGCCAGCAGCCCAGAGAATCCGGGGGGGGACGGAAACACCATATATTTT. Its translation: CASSPENPGGDGNTIYF.

A remark on this clone: The same CDR3 can be traced to other DNA sequences in this sample. The V gene is TRBV7-9, the J gene TRBJ1-2; TRBD1 agrees at 8 bases. V dropped 5 bases and J dropped 8; count of bases not matched to a gene: 7. This CDR3 is 13 amino acids long. Germline lookup yields CDR1 SEHNR and CDR2 FQNEAQ (reference sequence). CDR3 residues: CASSPDRVGGYTF. The CDR3, as DNA: TGTGCCAGCAGCCCGGACAGGGTAGGAGGCTACACCTTC.

V and J are TRBV5-1 and TRBJ2-5, with TRBD2 identical over 13 bases. The CDR3 extends over 15 amino acids. The V gene end was trimmed by 4 bases and the J gene end by 3 bases; junction bases not matched to a gene: 3. Germline-derived CDR1 and CDR2 are SGHRS and YFSETQ. In DNA, the CDR3 is TGCGCCAGCAGCCCGGGGACTAGCGGGGAAGAGACCCAGTACTTC. Translation: CASSPGTSGEETQYF.

V gene TRBV7-3 combines with J gene TRBJ2-5; TRBD1 agrees at 7 bases. V was pared by 0 bases and J by 2 bases, with 0 bases of the junction left unmatched. The CDR3 has 14 amino acids. In germline, CDR1 is SGHTA, CDR2 FQGTGA. CDR3 coding DNA: TGTGCCAGCAGCTTAACGGGACAGCAAGAGACCCAGTACTTC. The encoded protein is CASSLTGQQETQYF.

This clone was found a few times. The chain uses TRBV5-8 and TRBJ2-2; weak D call: TRBD1 (6 bases). The CDR3 sequence is 13 residues long. V lost 3 bases and J lost 7, with 10 bases in between. Germline V gene lookup returns CDR1 SGHTS and CDR2 YDEGEE. Written as DNA, the CDR3 is TGTGCCAGCAGCTCGGACAGAATCGGGGAGCTGTTTTTT. This codes for CASSSDRIGELFF.

The chain carries TRBV7-3 and TRBJ1-2, with TRBD1 matching over 7 bases. There are 15 residues in the CDR3. Germline loops: CDR1 SGHTA, CDR2 FQGTGA. V dropped 5 bases and J dropped 4; count of bases not matched to a gene: 10. CDR3 in amino acids: CASSPTIGDSYGYTF. In DNA, the CDR3 is TGTGCCAGCAGCCCCACTATTGGGGACAGCTATGGCTACACCTTC.

This sequence joins TRBV10-3 and TRBJ1-4; 7 bases align to TRBD1. CDR1 and CDR2 (germline): ENHRY, SYGVKD. This CDR3 comprises 14 residues. J gave up 8 bases and V 3 bases, and 6 bases lay outside the gene matches. CDR3 coding DNA: TGTGCCATCAGTGACGGGACAGCTCCGGAAAAACTGTTTTTT. It codes for CAISDGTAPEKLFF.

The chain couples TRBV5-1 to TRBJ2-2; D gene ambiguous. CDR1 is SGHRS, CDR2 YFSETQ, per germline. The CDR3 runs 12 residues. Trimming cost V 0 bases and J 6 bases, with 3 bases left between them. CDR3 region: CASSLGPGELFF. Here the CDR3 DNA reads TGCGCCAGCAGCTTGGGGCCCGGGGAGCTGTTTTTT. The complete variable domain, with remaining parts taken from reference TRBV5-1 and TRBJ2-2, reads KAGVTQTPRYLIKTRGQQVTLSCSPISGHRSVSWYQQTPGQGLQFLFEYFSETQRNKGNFPGRFSGRQFSNSRSEMNVSTLELGDSALYLCASSLGPGELFFGEGSRLTVL.

The chain joins TRBV30 to TRBJ2-2; D possibly corresponds to TRBD2 (5 bases). Germline values: CDR1 GTSNPN, CDR2 SVGIG (reference sequence). The germline V and J ends were trimmed by 4 bases and 7 bases, with 13 bases remaining between them. The CDR3 is 13 residues long. This CDR3 reads CAWTKGRHGELFF. The CDR3 DNA reads TGTGCCTGGACGAAAGGGAGACACGGGGAGCTGTTTTTT.

The J gene is TRBJ2-7, the V gene TRBV9; TRBD2 matches at 10 bases. After removal of 0 bases from V and 0 bases from J, the junction contained 9 bases not matched to a gene. This CDR3 contains 18 residues. From germline, CDR1 is SGDLS and CDR2 YYNGEE. CDR3 nucleotides: TGTGCCAGCAGCGTAGGGGTAGCGGGAGGCAGGAGCTCCTACGAGCAGTACTTC. Residues: CASSVGVAGGRSSYEQYF.

The chain combines TRBV19 with TRBJ2-7, with D perhaps matching TRBD2 (6 bases). This CDR3 spans 15 amino acids. Germline V lookup: CDR1 LNHDA, CDR2 SQIVND (reference sequence). V dropped 6 bases and J dropped 0 bases, with 15 bases sitting between them. The CDR3 DNA sequence: TGTGCCAGTAGGCCATCCGGAGGGTACTCCTACGAGCAGTACTTC. Amino acids: CASRPSGGYSYEQYF.

This clone was found a few times. V and J are TRBV14 and TRBJ2-1; the match to TRBD2 covers 12 bases. The V and J ends lost 4 bases and 4 bases, in that order; junction bases with no gene match: 8. The germline CDR1 and CDR2 sequences are SGHDN and FVKESK. CDR3 length: 17 amino acids. The CDR3 DNA sequence: TGTGCCAGCAGCCTTCGGACTAGCGGGGTTTTATACAATGAGCAGTTCTTC. Residues: CASSLRTSGVLYNEQFF.

CDR3 in amino acids: CATKQANTEAFF. For the CDR3, the DNA is TGTGCCACAAAACAGGCGAACACTGAAGCTTTCTTT. This chain uses TRBV27 with TRBJ1-1; D perhaps matches TRBD1 (5 bases). Trimming took 10 bases from V and 1 from J, leaving 10 bases between them. This CDR3 is built from 12 residues. Germline CDR1 and CDR2: MNHEY and SMNVEV (reference sequence).

V usage is TRBV7-3 and J usage is TRBJ2-2, with TRBD2 identical over 10 bases. Germline V lookup: CDR1 SGHTA, CDR2 FQGTGA. With 5 bases clipped from V and 4 bases from J, the junction kept 4 bases outside the gene matches. The CDR3 spans 15 residues. The CDR3: CASSPGLAVTGELFF. In DNA form, the CDR3 reads TGTGCCAGCAGCCCCGGACTAGCGGTCACCGGGGAGCTGTTTTTT.

The chain recombines TRBV2 with TRBJ2-3; 8 positions match TRBD2. CDR3 length: 15 residues. V was pared by 5 bases and J by 0 bases, with 4 bases of the junction left unmatched. The germline V gene encodes CDR1 SNHLY and CDR2 FYNNEI. CDR3 region: CASSLAGWSTDTQYF. The CDR3 DNA follows: TGTGCCAGCAGTTTAGCGGGATGGAGCACAGATACGCAGTATTTT.

The V call is TRBV2, the J call TRBJ2-1, with TRBD2 matching over 9 bases. The ends lost 7 bases at V and 6 bases at J; junction bases unmatched: 10. Germline CDR1 SNHLY, CDR2 FYNNEI. This CDR3 spans 15 amino acids. CDR3 protein: CASIMAGGGANEQFF. In DNA form, the CDR3 reads TGTGCCAGCATAATGGCGGGGGGGGGAGCCAATGAGCAGTTCTTC.

The chain carries TRBV30 and TRBJ1-2; 8 positions agree with TRBD1. V was pared by 6 bases and J by 8 bases, with 2 bases of the junction left unmatched. This CDR3 comprises 10 residues. Germline lookup yields CDR1 GTSNPN and CDR2 SVGIG (reference sequence). CDR3 region: CACTGGGYTF. The CDR3 DNA is TGTGCCTGTACAGGGGGAGGCTACACCTTC.

This chain uses TRBV2 with TRBJ2-2; 7 positions match TRBD1. The CDR3 consists of 15 residues. The germline V gene has CDR1 SNHLY and CDR2 FYNNEI. Germline trimming cut 9 bases from V and 0 bases from J; bases unmatched to any gene: 7. The CDR3 DNA reads TGTGCCAGTTCCAGGGGGACATCGAACACCGGGGAGCTGTTTTTT. Encoded protein: CASSRGTSNTGELFF.

The chain couples TRBV12-3 or TRBV12-4 to TRBJ1-2; TRBD1 is a possible D gene (6 bases). Between the trimmed V and J ends, which lost 5 bases and 14 bases, there was a span of 15 bases. CDR3 length: 11 residues. CDR3 nucleotide sequence: TGTGCCAGCAGTCATGAGGGGGGGTCGACCTTC. Amino acids: CASSHEGGSTF.